The sequence of this T cell receptor (beta chain) was determined in a study of T cell responses to AZD1222 COVID-19 vaccine. Looked up from germline, CDR1 is SGHTA and CDR2 is FQGTGA. This CDR3 spans 13 amino acids. Between the trimmed V and J ends, which lost 2 bases and 7 bases, there was a span of 8 bases. Profiled with immunoSEQ multiplex PCR; TCRdb holds only in-frame clones, not every one. The sample carries approximately 140,000 clones, approximately 92% recorded once. The receptor comes from an adult who received the AZD1222 COVID-19 vaccine. This specimen was peripheral blood, taken 28 days after the second AZD1222 dose. The chain uses TRBV7-3 and TRBJ2-2; a weak D match, TRBD2 (5 bases). The chain's CDR3 is CASSLEGGGELFF. The DNA of the CDR3 is TGTGCCAGCAGCTTAGAGGGTGGCGGGGAGCTGTTTTTT.